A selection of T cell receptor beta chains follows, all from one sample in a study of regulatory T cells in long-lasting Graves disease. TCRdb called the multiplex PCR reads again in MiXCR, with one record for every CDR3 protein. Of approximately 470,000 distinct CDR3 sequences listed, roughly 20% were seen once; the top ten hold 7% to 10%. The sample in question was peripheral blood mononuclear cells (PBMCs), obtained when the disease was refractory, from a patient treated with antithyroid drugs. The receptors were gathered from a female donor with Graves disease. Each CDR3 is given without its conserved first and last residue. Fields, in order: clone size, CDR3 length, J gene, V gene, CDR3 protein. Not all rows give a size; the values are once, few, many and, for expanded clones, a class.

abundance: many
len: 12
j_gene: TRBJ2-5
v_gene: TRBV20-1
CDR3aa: SAREASRQETQY

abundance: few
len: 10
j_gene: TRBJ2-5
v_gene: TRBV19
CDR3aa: ASGTYSETQY

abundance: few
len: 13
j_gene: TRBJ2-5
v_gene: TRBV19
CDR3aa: ASSVDRGHQETQY

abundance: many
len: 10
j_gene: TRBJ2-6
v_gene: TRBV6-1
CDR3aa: ATLGGANVLT

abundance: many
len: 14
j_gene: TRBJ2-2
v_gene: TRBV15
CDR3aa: ATSRDVRTNTGELF

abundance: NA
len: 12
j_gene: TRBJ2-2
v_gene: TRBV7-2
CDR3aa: ASLPGGGTGELF

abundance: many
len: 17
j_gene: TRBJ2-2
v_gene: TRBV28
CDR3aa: ASSLPPGLAEVNTGELF

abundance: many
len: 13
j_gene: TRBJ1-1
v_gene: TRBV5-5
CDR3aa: ASSLASGASTEAF

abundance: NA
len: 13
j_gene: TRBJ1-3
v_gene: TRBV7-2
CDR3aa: ASSFRGPSGNTIY

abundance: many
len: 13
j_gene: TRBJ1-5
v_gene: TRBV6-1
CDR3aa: ASSETGIVWQPQH

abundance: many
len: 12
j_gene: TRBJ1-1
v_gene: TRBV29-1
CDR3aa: SVEGSQENTEAF

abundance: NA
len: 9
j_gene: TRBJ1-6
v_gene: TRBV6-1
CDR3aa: ASREPGPLH

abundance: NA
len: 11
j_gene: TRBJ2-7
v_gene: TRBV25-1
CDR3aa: ASSEPGPYEQY

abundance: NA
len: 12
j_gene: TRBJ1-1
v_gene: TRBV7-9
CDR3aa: ASSLGGATDVAF

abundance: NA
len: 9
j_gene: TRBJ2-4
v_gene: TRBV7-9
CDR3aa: ASSLADIQY

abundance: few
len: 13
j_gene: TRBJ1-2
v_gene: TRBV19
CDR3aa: ASRETGAWDYGYT

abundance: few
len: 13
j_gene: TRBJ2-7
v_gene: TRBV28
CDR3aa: ASVSPGTGLSEQY

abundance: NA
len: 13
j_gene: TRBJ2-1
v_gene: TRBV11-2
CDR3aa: ASSLESSGANEQF

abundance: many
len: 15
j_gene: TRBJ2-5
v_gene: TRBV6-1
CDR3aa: ASGPGLAVNSQETQY

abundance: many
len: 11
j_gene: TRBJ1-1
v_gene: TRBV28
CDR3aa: ASRAIGDTEAF

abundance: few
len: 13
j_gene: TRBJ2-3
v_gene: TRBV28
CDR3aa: ASSGLAVSTDTQY

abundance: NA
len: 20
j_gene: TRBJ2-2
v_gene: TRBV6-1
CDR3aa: ASSRGLAGGSFLKTHPGELF

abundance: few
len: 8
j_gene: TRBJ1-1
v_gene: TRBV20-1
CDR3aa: SAHVPEAF

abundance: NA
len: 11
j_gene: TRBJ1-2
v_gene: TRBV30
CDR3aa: AWSRAVNYGYT